This T cell receptor (beta chain) was captured in a study of vaccination effects on CD4 cells after COVID-19. Method: immunoSEQ multiplex PCR; TCRdb's copy keeps in-frame clones and lacks some. The sample has about 45,000 clones; just over 75% are singletons. Study-level results: Of the vaccine-induced clones from healthy vaccinees, merely 1 of 255 recognized common cold coronaviruses as well.

Antigen-specific CD4+ T cells were expanded (with viral peptide pools) by the ViraFEST assay ahead of sequencing. It was after nine to ten days of culture that CD4+ T cells were isolated. Neither prior SARS-CoV-2 infection nor positive nucleocapsid antibodies were present in the vaccine recipients. Researchers reported culturing a few million PBMC in each well, adding 8 to 10 IU/ml IL-2 and roughly 10 ug/ml peptides. On this clone itself: No antigen is known for it.

The CDR3 totals 16 residues. Germline loops: CDR1 LNHNV, CDR2 YYDKDF (reference sequence). V dropped 0 bases and J dropped 8 bases, with 19 bases sitting between them. This chain links TRBV15 with TRBJ1-2; D not certain. The sample was CD4+ T cells from PBMCs cultured with SARS-CoV-2 spike peptides, taken before COVID-19 vaccination. This clonotype was obtained from a human donor who received a COVID-19 vaccine. CDR3 bases: TGTGCCACCAGCAGAGATGAACCGTCTCCGGTGGGGGGCTACACCTTC. It specifies CATSRDEPSPVGGYTF.